This TCR beta chain derives from a study of control samples from healthy donors and cancer patients (dated by TCRdb to about 2020). To prepare the library, the immunoSEQ multiplex PCR assay was applied. TCRdb holds this immuneACCESS table with in-frame rearrangements only. Some clones are missing; in checked studies, unresolved V genes explain under half, and the rest has no known cause. The sample includes 80,000 to 100,000 clones, with 70% to 90% observed a single time. The leading ten clones occupy about 14% of the sample. Remarks on this clone: The antigen this receptor binds is unknown. Qualities for individual bases were not recorded, and no much larger clone is one base off.

CDR1 is given as SGHNT and CDR2 as YYREEE, both from the germline V gene (reference sequence). Trimming removed 4 bases from V and 3 bases from J, leaving 10 bases between the germline ends. There are 13 amino acids in the CDR3, from cysteine to phenylalanine inclusive. The entry retains the CDR3 DNA only, 39 bases that are in frame from base 1. The receptor comes from a man in his thirties or forties in good health. The source material was blood. This receptor chain uses TRBV5-4 and TRBJ2-5; too little of a D gene remains to name it. The CDR3 region reads CASSRPSEETQYF. The DNA sequence reads TGTGCCAGCAGCCGCCCCTCTGAAGAGACCCAGTACTTC.